Presented here are 24 T cell receptor beta chains from one specimen sequenced in a study of T cell responses to AZD1222 COVID-19 vaccine. This table comes from immunoSEQ multiplex PCR, and its TCRdb copy is limited to in-frame clones, with some not included. The repertoire holds approximately 75,000 clones, with roughly 84% as singletons. This sample comprised peripheral blood, obtained 28 days after the second AZD1222 dose. These TCRs come from an adult who received the AZD1222 COVID-19 vaccine.

This clone was found once. The J gene is TRBJ2-2, the V gene TRBV3-1 (or the pseudogene TRBV3-2); D is ambiguous. Trimming pared 1 base from V and 8 bases from J, leaving 11 bases between. Germline V lookup: CDR1 LGHDT, CDR2 YNNKEL (reference sequence). The CDR3 spans 14 residues. The CDR3 DNA is TGTGCCAGCAGCCAAGCGGCACTTCGGGGGGAGCTGTTTTTT. Its protein product is CASSQAALRGELFF.

The rearrangement uses TRBV5-5 and TRBJ1-5, with D possibly matching TRBD1 (6 bases). The CDR3 sequence is 15 residues long. Germline V gene data show CDR1 as SGHKS and CDR2 as YYEKEE (reference sequence). Between the trimmed V and J ends, which lost 1 base and 3 bases, there was a span of 11 bases. The CDR3 here is CASSLKGGPNQPQHF. DNA of the CDR3: TGTGCCAGCAGCTTGAAGGGGGGACCCAATCAGCCCCAGCATTTT.

The V and J genes are TRBV27 and TRBJ2-1; D might be TRBD1 (6 bases). CDR3 length: 16 amino acids. Germline V gene data show CDR1 as MNHEY and CDR2 as SMNVEV (reference sequence). V lost 7 bases, J lost 3 bases, and 19 bases lay in between. The chain's CDR3 is CASTWTARRNYNEQFF. In nucleotides, the CDR3 is TGTGCCAGCACCTGGACAGCCCGACGAAACTACAATGAGCAGTTCTTC.

This rearrangement joins TRBV9 to TRBJ1-6, with 7 bases fitting TRBD1. Germline CDR1 reads SGDLS; CDR2 reads YYNGEE. The CDR3 is made up of 15 amino acids. The trim removed 4 bases at V and 9 bases at J, leaving 10 bases unmatched. As DNA, the CDR3 is TGTGCCAGCAGCCCCTCCTGGGACAGCTTTTCACCCCTCCACTTT. This translates into CASSPSWDSFSPLHF.

This chain uses TRBV10-2 with TRBJ1-1, with 7 bases fitting TRBD1. This CDR3 is 13 amino acids long. V shed 4 bases, J shed 3 bases, and the junction held 2 bases outside the gene matches. Germline-derived CDR1 and CDR2 are WSHSY and SAAADI. CDR3 coding DNA: TGCGCCAGCAGTGTGGACAGGCACACTGAAGCTTTCTTT. Its translation: CASSVDRHTEAFF.

In this sample, this clone turned up once. The chain employs TRBV18 and TRBJ1-2; D remains ambiguous. Germline assignment: CDR1 KGHSH and CDR2 LQKENI. The CDR3 is 15 residues long. V was shortened by 4 bases and J by 6 bases, with 18 bases between the two germline ends. CDR3 nucleotide sequence: TGTGCCAGCTCACGATCCGGGTCGGAACCGGATGGCTACACCTTC. Translating gives CASSRSGSEPDGYTF.

J is TRBJ2-5 and V is TRBV5-1, with a possible D match to TRBD1 (6 bases). The V end was cut by 4 bases, the J end by 9 bases, with 19 bases between. CDR1 and CDR2 from the germline V gene are SGHRS and YFSETQ. This CDR3 has 14 residues. The CDR3 DNA sequence: TGCGCCAGCAGCGACCGACAGGAGCTCGGAGCCCAGTACTTC. Translation gives CASSDRQELGAQYF.

V is TRBV6-5 and J is TRBJ2-7; no definite D call. V lost 4 bases, J lost 5 bases, and 6 bases lay in between. Per germline, CDR1 MNHEY and CDR2 SVGAGI. The CDR3 totals 11 residues. CDR3 protein: CASSSGNEQYF. Here the CDR3 DNA reads TGTGCCAGCAGTTCAGGTAACGAGCAGTACTTC.

V usage is TRBV6-5 and J usage is TRBJ2-1; no clear D gene. V lost 2 bases and J lost 9, with 11 bases in between. The germline CDR1 and CDR2 sequences are MNHEY and SVGAGI. The CDR3 is 13 residues long. The CDR3 sequence: CASSYVFLGEQFF. The CDR3 coding sequence is TGTGCCAGCAGTTACGTGTTCTTGGGTGAGCAGTTCTTC.

The gene calls are TRBV10-3 and TRBJ2-3, with D perhaps being TRBD1 or TRBD2 (5 bases each). Germline V gene lookup returns CDR1 ENHRY and CDR2 SYGVKD. V dropped 4 bases and J dropped 6 bases, with 14 bases sitting between them. CDR3 size: 14 residues. The CDR3 here is CAISGRGPRDTQYF. CDR3 nucleotides: TGTGCCATCAGTGGACGGGGCCCGAGGGATACGCAGTATTTT.

The rearrangement joins TRBV18 to TRBJ2-6; 7 bases fit TRBD1. The trim removed 6 bases at V and 4 bases at J, leaving 6 bases unmatched. Germline values: CDR1 KGHSH, CDR2 LQKENI. This CDR3 comprises 15 residues. CDR3 region: CASSQQGSGANVLTF. The CDR3 region has the DNA TGTGCCAGCTCGCAACAGGGGTCCGGGGCCAACGTCCTGACTTTC.

The chain carries TRBV12-3 or TRBV12-4 and TRBJ1-1; D not resolved. Trimming removed 2 bases from V and 5 bases from J, with 9 bases in between. The CDR3 loop spans 13 amino acids. Here the CDR3 DNA reads TGTGCCAGCAGTTTACCCAGGAGGACTGAAGCTTTCTTT. It is translated as CASSLPRRTEAFF.

The V call is TRBV7-6, the J call TRBJ2-2, with TRBD1 matching 7 bases. V gave up 4 bases and J gave up 5 bases; unmatched junction bases: 10. Looked up from germline, CDR1 is SGHVS and CDR2 is FNYEAQ. The CDR3 covers 16 residues. CDR3: CASSSGEGAETGELFF. The CDR3 nucleotides are TGTGCCAGCAGCTCAGGAGAGGGGGCCGAGACCGGGGAGCTGTTTTTT.

This clone was counted once. In DNA, the CDR3 is TGTGCCATCAGCCCTGACAGGGCCTATGGCTACACCTTC. It encodes CAISPDRAYGYTF. J is TRBJ1-2 and V is TRBV10-3, with 7 bases lining up with TRBD1. The CDR3 runs 13 residues. V lost 6 bases to trimming and J lost 4 bases; unmatched junction nucleotides: 5. CDR1 and CDR2 from the germline V gene are ENHRY and SYGVKD.

V is TRBV27 and J is TRBJ1-2; 10 nucleotides agree with TRBD1. V lost 5 bases and J lost 3; bases outside the gene matches: 9. CDR1 and CDR2 (germline): MNHEY, SMNVEV (reference sequence). The CDR3 has 16 amino acids. CDR3 sequence reads: CASSTRDRGAHYGYTF. The CDR3 bases are TGTGCCAGCAGTACCCGGGACAGGGGCGCCCACTATGGCTACACCTTC.

This clone was seen a single time. The rearrangement links TRBV19 to TRBJ2-2; D may correspond to TRBD1 or TRBD2 (7 bases each). Per the germline V gene, CDR1 is LNHDA and CDR2 is SQIVND (reference sequence). The CDR3 sequence is 15 residues long. V gave up 5 bases and J gave up 5 bases, with 15 bases separating them. The CDR3 loop is CASSGGDSWTGELFF. In DNA, the CDR3 is TGTGCCAGTAGTGGGGGGGACAGCTGGACCGGGGAGCTGTTTTTT.

In its sample, this clone was seen once. The J gene is TRBJ2-3, the V gene TRBV29-1; 7 bases map to TRBD1. Germline-derived CDR1 and CDR2 are SQVTM and ANQGSEA. The CDR3 is 13 amino acids. V was pared by 6 bases and J by 0 bases, with 3 bases of the junction left unmatched. CDR3 DNA: TGCAGCGTGGGACAGACTAGCACAGATACGCAGTATTTT. Protein product: CSVGQTSTDTQYF.

The V call is TRBV19, the J call TRBJ2-5, with 11 bases lining up with TRBD1. CDR1 LNHDA and CDR2 SQIVND come from the germline V gene (reference sequence). The V segment lost 3 bases and the J segment 2 bases; nucleotides outside the gene matches: 8. The CDR3 covers 17 residues. For the CDR3, the DNA is TGTGCCAGTAGTATGACCGCCGGGACAGGGGGTCAAGAGACCCAGTACTTC. Its translation: CASSMTAGTGGQETQYF.

The chain is built from TRBV5-1 and TRBJ2-2; 7 positions match TRBD1. The V and J ends lost 3 bases and 0 bases, in that order; junction bases with no gene match: 2. The CDR3 totals 15 residues. Germline V lookup: CDR1 SGHRS, CDR2 YFSETQ. CDR3 in amino acids: CASSSRGTNTGELFF. CDR3 nucleotide sequence: TGCGCCAGCAGCTCCAGGGGGACGAACACCGGGGAGCTGTTTTTT.

This chain uses TRBV5-4 with TRBJ2-1; 14 bases align to TRBD2. Germline V gene data show CDR1 as SGHNT and CDR2 as YYREEE (reference sequence). Trimming cost V 2 bases and J 9 bases; bases outside gene matches: 4. The CDR3 has 15 residues. CDR3: CASSFRLAGGLEQFF. The CDR3 bases are TGTGCCAGCAGCTTTCGACTAGCGGGGGGGCTTGAGCAGTTCTTC.

This chain joins TRBV7-6 and TRBJ2-3; 9 nucleotides line up with TRBD1. V trimming: 5 bases; J trimming: 4 bases; junction bases outside the gene matches: 7. Germline CDR1 SGHVS, CDR2 FNYEAQ. This CDR3 is built from 15 residues. The CDR3 sequence is CASSLAGQGADTQYF. In nucleotides, the CDR3 is TGTGCCAGCAGCCTTGCGGGACAGGGCGCAGATACGCAGTATTTT.

The V and J genes are TRBV3-1 (or the pseudogene TRBV3-2) and TRBJ1-5; 7 nucleotides align to TRBD1. The CDR3 runs 15 residues. CDR1 and CDR2 (germline): LGHDT, YNNKEL (reference sequence). Germline trimming cut 0 bases from V and 7 bases from J; bases unmatched to any gene: 6. The CDR3 protein is CASSQDYSGGQPQHF. CDR3 DNA: TGTGCCAGCAGCCAAGATTATTCAGGGGGACAGCCCCAGCATTTT.

The chain has TRBV2 and TRBJ1-2; D is possibly TRBD1 (5 bases). Germline loops: CDR1 SNHLY, CDR2 FYNNEI. The CDR3 has 13 amino acids. V lost 9 bases to trimming and J lost 3 bases, with 14 bases between them. CDR3 in amino acids: CASNRRFDYGYTF. CDR3 bases: TGTGCCAGTAACAGGAGATTTGACTATGGCTACACCTTC.

The chain recombines TRBV5-6 with TRBJ1-1; a weak D match, TRBD1 (5 bases). This CDR3 region has 13 residues. Trimming pared 4 bases from V and 10 bases from J, leaving 17 bases between. Germline CDR1 SGHDT, CDR2 YYEEEE. The chain's CDR3 is CASSPQASGGAFF. CDR3 nucleotide sequence: TGTGCCAGCAGCCCCCAGGCGTCCGGGGGAGCTTTCTTT.